This T cell receptor beta chain was recorded in a study of T cells in Graves' hyperthyroidism and ophthalmopathy. General observations from the study: A median about 7 months before onset, the model predicted ophthalmopathy.

RNA transcripts yielded amplified TCR beta CDR3 regions. The HTBI primer set drove a first-round RT-PCR of the TCR CDR3. TCRdb fed the multiplex PCR reads into MiXCR, producing one record per CDR3 protein. The sample includes 700,000 to 850,000 distinct CDR3 sequences, around 40% of them seen just once. Notes on this clonotype: Its matching antigen is unknown.

Participants, patients aged 18 to 65, had newly diagnosed hyperthyroidism with a duration under 2 months. Material: blood. This TCR was recovered from a woman between 35 and 50 years old with Graves' hyperthyroidism.

As DNA, the CDR3 is TGCGCCAGCAGCTCCGGGGACAAGAACACCGGGGAGCTGTTTTTT. Protein product: CASSSGDKNTGELFF. The gene calls are TRBV5-1 and TRBJ2-2, with D possibly being TRBD1 (6 bases). Germline CDR1 and CDR2: SGHRS and YFSETQ. The CDR3 is 15 residues long. V lost 3 bases and J 1 base, leaving 10 bases between the germline ends.